These 17 T cell receptor beta chains came from one sample sequenced in a study of cytomegalovirus exposure and HLA in healthy donors. Researchers ran the PCR with 60 Vbeta and 13 Jbeta primers. Profiling relied on immunoSEQ multiplex PCR, and the TCRdb table lists in-frame clones only, not all of them. The repertoire holds 130,000 or so clones, with more than 60% as singletons. The specimen sequenced was PBMCs. These receptors were collected from a man between 18 and 35 years old in good health and CMV-seronegative.

The V call is TRBV21-1, the J call TRBJ1-1. TRBV21-1 constitutes a pseudogene. This CDR3 contains 16 residues. The CDR3 DNA reads as TGTGCCAGCAGCAGGGGGGTGGGGTGGATGAACACTGAAGCTTTCTTT. Translation: CASSRGVGWMNTEAFF.

The V and J genes are TRBV19 and TRBJ1-1, with a weak D call TRBD1 (5 bases). The V end was cut by 2 bases, the J end by 4 bases, with 11 bases between. The germline gives CDR1 LNHDA, CDR2 SQIVND (reference sequence). The CDR3 loop spans 14 amino acids. The CDR3 region is CASSIRGYGTEAFF. CDR3 bases: TGTGCCAGTAGTATACGGGGGTACGGCACTGAAGCTTTCTTT. Variable domain in full (rest from reference TRBV19 and TRBJ1-1): DGGITQSPKYLFRKEGQNVTLSCEQNLNHDAMYWYRQDPGQGLRLIYYSQIVNDFQKGDIAEGYSVSREKKESFPLTVTSAQKNPTAFYLCASSIRGYGTEAFFGQGTRLTVV.

In the case of this clone: The sample has other DNA sequences that encode this CDR3 too. The V call is TRBV19, the J call TRBJ2-7; 10 nucleotides agree with TRBD2. The V gene's germline CDR1 is LNHDA and CDR2 SQIVND (reference sequence). The CDR3 is made up of 13 amino acids. J gave up 2 bases and V 6 bases, and 1 base lay outside the gene matches. The DNA for the CDR3 is TGTGCCAGTAGGCTAGCGGGGGCCTACGAGCAGTACTTC. As protein: CASRLAGAYEQYF.

J is TRBJ2-6 and V is TRBV11-3; a weak D match, TRBD1 (7 bases). There are 15 residues in the CDR3. V was clipped by 5 bases and J by 2 bases, with 10 bases between them. CDR1 SGHNT and CDR2 YENEEA come from the germline V gene. CDR3 DNA: TGTGCCAGCAGCGGCAGGGGGGCTGGGGCCAACGTCCTGACTTTC. Translation: CASSGRGAGANVLTF.

This clone has only a few counts. In nucleotides, the CDR3 is TGCGCCAGCAGCCAAGATGGGGCAGGGGGTTTCACTGAAGCTTTCTTT. It encodes CASSQDGAGGFTEAFF. The chain recombines TRBV4-1 with TRBJ1-1; 7 bases match TRBD1. The CDR3 is 16 amino acids. Germline V gene data show CDR1 as MGHRA and CDR2 as YSYEKL. V shed 0 bases, J shed 4 bases, and the junction held 8 bases outside the gene matches.

This clone was found a few times. The rearrangement uses TRBV10-3 and TRBJ2-3; possibly TRBD2 for D (6 bases). Trimming cost V 3 bases and J 4 bases, with 11 bases left between them. CDR1 and CDR2 (germline): ENHRY, SYGVKD. This CDR3 has 14 amino acids. The CDR3 nucleotides are TGTGCCATCAGTGAACCCGGGAGATCAGATACGCAGTATTTT. It encodes CAISEPGRSDTQYF.

About this clone itself: The junction and the germline gene differ at one end; a read error may be behind it. The chain is built from TRBV7-9 and TRBJ1-1; D gene ambiguous. Germline V gives CDR1 SEHNR, CDR2 FQNEAQ (reference sequence). This CDR3 contains 15 residues. The CDR3: CSSSLIGAPNTEAFF. The CDR3 nucleotides read TGTTCCAGCAGCTTAATTGGAGCCCCGAACACTGAAGCTTTCTTT.

The chain uses TRBV30 and TRBJ2-3, with TRBD1 identical over 8 bases. Trimming removed 5 bases from V and 10 bases from J; junction bases left unmatched: 5. CDR3 length: 11 residues. Germline V CDR1 and CDR2: GTSNPN, SVGIG (reference sequence). The CDR3 region is CAWDRGRAQYF. CDR3 DNA sequence: TGTGCCTGGGACAGGGGTCGAGCGCAGTATTTT.

The CDR3: CSVVAGNTDTQYF. DNA for the CDR3: TGCAGCGTCGTAGCGGGGAACACAGATACGCAGTATTTT. The chain employs TRBV29-1 and TRBJ2-3; 8 nucleotides align to TRBD2. There are 13 residues in the CDR3. J was trimmed by 2 bases and V by 6 bases; bases with no gene match: 4. The germline V gene encodes CDR1 SQVTM and CDR2 ANQGSEA.

This chain links TRBV11-2 with TRBJ1-1; D unresolved. V was shortened by 6 bases and J by 6 bases, with 14 bases between the two germline ends. This CDR3 is 13 amino acids long. Looked up from germline, CDR1 is SGHAT and CDR2 is FQNNGV. CDR3 loop: CASSPLSTPEAFF. The CDR3 DNA sequence: TGTGCCAGCAGTCCTTTGAGTACCCCTGAAGCTTTCTTT. The full variable domain, rest sourced from reference TRBV11-2 and TRBJ1-1, is EAGVAQSPRYKIIEKRQSVAFWCNPISGHATLYWYQQILGQGPKLLIQFQNNGVVDDSQLPKDRFSAERLKGVDSTLKIQPAKLEDSAVYLCASSPLSTPEAFFGQGTRLTVV.

This clone was counted only a few times. The J gene is TRBJ2-7, the V gene TRBV30; D perhaps matches TRBD2 (6 bases). This CDR3 has 13 amino acids. V lost 7 bases to trimming and J lost 0 bases, with 13 bases between them. CDR1 is GTSNPN and CDR2 is SVGIG in the germline V gene (reference sequence). The CDR3 loop is CALKPGGSYEQYF. CDR3 bases: TGTGCCTTAAAACCCGGGGGCTCCTACGAGCAGTACTTC.

The chain has TRBV30 and TRBJ2-3; TRBD2 agrees at 9 bases. From germline, CDR1 is GTSNPN and CDR2 SVGIG (reference sequence). Trimming at V came to 0 bases and at J to 4 bases, leaving 5 bases not matched to a gene. The CDR3 length is 15 residues. The CDR3 loop is CAWSVRSGRSDTQYF. The CDR3 DNA is TGTGCCTGGAGTGTCAGGAGCGGGAGGTCAGATACGCAGTATTTT.

The chain recombines TRBV30 with TRBJ2-7, with TRBD1 matching 7 bases. The germline V gene has CDR1 GTSNPN and CDR2 SVGIG (reference sequence). Unmatched junction bases numbered 1, after V lost 2 bases and J lost 3 bases. The CDR3 runs to 12 residues. CDR3 sequence (DNA): TGTGCCTGGAGTCAGGGGGTCTACGAGCAGTACTTC. The encoded protein is CAWSQGVYEQYF. Looking up the rest from reference TRBV30 and TRBJ2-7 gives the full variable domain: SQTIHQWPATLVQPVGSPLSLECTVEGTSNPNLYWYRQAAGRGLQLLFYSVGIGQISSEVPQNLSASRPQDRQFILSSKKLLLSDSGFYLCAWSQGVYEQYFGPGTRLTVT.

The chain links TRBV5-1 to TRBJ2-2; possibly TRBD1 for D (5 bases). CDR1 and CDR2 from the germline V gene are SGHRS and YFSETQ. Deletions cut 2 bases from V and 1 base from J, with 6 bases between. The CDR3 is 14 amino acids. CDR3 DNA: TGCGCCAGCAGCTTCGGACAGAACACCGGGGAGCTGTTTTTT. Its protein is CASSFGQNTGELFF. Full variable domain (remainder filled in from reference TRBV5-1 and TRBJ2-2): KAGVTQTPRYLIKTRGQQVTLSCSPISGHRSVSWYQQTPGQGLQFLFEYFSETQRNKGNFPGRFSGRQFSNSRSEMNVSTLELGDSALYLCASSFGQNTGELFFGEGSRLTVL.

The J gene is TRBJ2-7, the V gene TRBV6-5; 13 positions match TRBD2. Per the germline V gene, CDR1 is MNHEY and CDR2 is SVGAGI. V lost 6 bases and J lost 1; bases outside the gene matches: 3. This CDR3 contains 15 residues. CDR3 sequence reads: CASSRLAGGSYEQYF. The CDR3 nucleotides read TGTGCCAGCAGCCGACTAGCGGGAGGTTCCTACGAGCAGTACTTC.

This chain links TRBV10-2 with TRBJ2-7; a possible D gene is TRBD2 (6 bases). Trimming removed 8 bases at V and 6 bases at J, with 11 bases between. The CDR3 totals 11 residues. Germline loops: CDR1 WSHSY, CDR2 SAAADI. The CDR3, as DNA: TGCGCCAGCCTCCAGGGAGGCGAGCAGTACTTC. Translated, it gives CASLQGGEQYF.

The chain combines TRBV19 with TRBJ1-5; D perhaps matches TRBD1 (6 bases). V shed 6 bases and J shed 3 bases, with 15 bases lying between them. The CDR3 length is 15 residues. The germline V gene has CDR1 LNHDA and CDR2 SQIVND (reference sequence). CDR3 DNA: TGTGCCAGTAGACCAGAGACAGGTACCAATCAGCCCCAGCATTTT. Protein product: CASRPETGTNQPQHF. The full variable domain, completed using reference TRBV19 and TRBJ1-5, is DGGITQSPKYLFRKEGQNVTLSCEQNLNHDAMYWYRQDPGQGLRLIYYSQIVNDFQKGDIAEGYSVSREKKESFPLTVTSAQKNPTAFYLCASRPETGTNQPQHFGDGTRLSIL.